This T cell receptor (beta chain) was documented in a study of T cells in Graves' hyperthyroidism and ophthalmopathy. Whole-study context: Specimen type is peripheral blood, collected at initial diagnosis prior to any treatment.

Study findings and constraints: In the blood, most expanded thyroid clonotypes above 0.001 appeared as well.

This clonotype was seen many times. Its antigen is undetermined. A patient was excluded if there was uncontrolled infection, other autoimmune disease, pregnancy or lactation. PBMCs came from 10 ml fresh peripheral blood. TCR beta CDR3 sequences were amplified from RNA transcripts. With the HTBI primer set, the TCR CDR3 went through a first round of RT-PCR. TCRdb processed the multiplex PCR reads anew with MiXCR; each CDR3 protein has one entry. The table has over 550,000 distinct CDR3 sequences, 16% seen once. CDR1 is SGHKS and CDR2 is YYEKEE in the germline V gene (reference sequence). V lost 2 bases and J lost 1, with 9 bases in between. This CDR3 contains 14 residues.

The specimen sequenced was blood. The sequence came from a woman aged 18-35 years with Graves' hyperthyroidism. The chain carries TRBV5-5 and TRBJ1-1, with D hard to call. CDR3 sequence (DNA): TGTGCCAGCAGCTTTAAGGGATCGAACACTGAAGCTTTCTTT. As protein: CASSFKGSNTEAFF.